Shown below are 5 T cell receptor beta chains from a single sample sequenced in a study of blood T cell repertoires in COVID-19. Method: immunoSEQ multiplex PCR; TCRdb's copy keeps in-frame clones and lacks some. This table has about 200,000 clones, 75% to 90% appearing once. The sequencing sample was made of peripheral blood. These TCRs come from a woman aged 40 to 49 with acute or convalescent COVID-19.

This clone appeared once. The CDR3 sequence is CATSRRGATDTQYF. The CDR3 nucleotides are TGTGCCACCAGCAGGCGGGGGGCAACAGATACGCAGTATTTT. The chain combines TRBV15 with TRBJ2-3; TRBD2 agrees at 8 bases. The germline V gene has CDR1 LNHNV and CDR2 YYDKDF (reference sequence). The CDR3 contains 14 residues. Trimming at V came to 3 bases and at J to 3 bases, leaving 2 bases not matched to a gene.

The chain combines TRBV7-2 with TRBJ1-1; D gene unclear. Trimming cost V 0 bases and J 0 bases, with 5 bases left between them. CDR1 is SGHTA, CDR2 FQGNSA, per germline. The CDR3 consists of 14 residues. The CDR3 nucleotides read TGTGCCAGCAGCTTAGCTTTTATGAACACTGAAGCTTTCTTT. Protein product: CASSLAFMNTEAFF.

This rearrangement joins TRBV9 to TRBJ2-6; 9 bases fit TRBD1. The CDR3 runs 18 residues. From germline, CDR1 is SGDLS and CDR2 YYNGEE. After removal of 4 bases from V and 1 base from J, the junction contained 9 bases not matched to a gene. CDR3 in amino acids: CASSPNPGTGSGANVLTF. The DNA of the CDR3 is TGTGCCAGCAGCCCCAACCCCGGGACAGGGTCTGGGGCCAACGTCCTGACTTTC.

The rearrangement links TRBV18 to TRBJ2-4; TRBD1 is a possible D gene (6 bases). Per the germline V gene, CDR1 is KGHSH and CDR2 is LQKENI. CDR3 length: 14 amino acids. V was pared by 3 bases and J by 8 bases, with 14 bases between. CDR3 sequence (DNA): TGTGCCAGCTCACCCCTGGGGGCGTTAGACATTCAGTACTTC. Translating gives CASSPLGALDIQYF.

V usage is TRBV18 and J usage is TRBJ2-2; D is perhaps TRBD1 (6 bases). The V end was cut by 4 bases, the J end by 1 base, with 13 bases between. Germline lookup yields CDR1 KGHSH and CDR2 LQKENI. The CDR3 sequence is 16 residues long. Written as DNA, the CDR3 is TGTGCCAGCTCACTTGCCGGGACACTGAACACCGGGGAGCTGTTTTTT. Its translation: CASSLAGTLNTGELFF.